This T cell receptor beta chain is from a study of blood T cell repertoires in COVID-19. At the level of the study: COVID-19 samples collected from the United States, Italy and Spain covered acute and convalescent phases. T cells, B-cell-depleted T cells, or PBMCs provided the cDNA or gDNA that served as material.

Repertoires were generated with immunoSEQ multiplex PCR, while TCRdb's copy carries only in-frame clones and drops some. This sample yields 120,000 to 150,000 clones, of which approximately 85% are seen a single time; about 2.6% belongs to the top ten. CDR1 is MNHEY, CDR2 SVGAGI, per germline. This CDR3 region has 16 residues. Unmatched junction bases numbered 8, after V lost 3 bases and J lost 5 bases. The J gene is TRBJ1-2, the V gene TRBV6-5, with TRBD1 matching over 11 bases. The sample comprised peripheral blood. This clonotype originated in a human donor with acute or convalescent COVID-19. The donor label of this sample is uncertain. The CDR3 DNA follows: TGTGCCAGCAGTTATATCCGGACAGGGGGCAATTATGGCTACACCTTC. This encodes CASSYIRTGGNYGYTF.